The 23 T cell receptor beta chains reported below all come from one sample, sequenced in a study of cytomegalovirus exposure and HLA in healthy donors. 60 Vbeta and 13 Jbeta primers were used in PCR. Clones were sequenced by immunoSEQ multiplex PCR, and TCRdb holds only the in-frame ones, with some missing. This sample has some 200,000 clones, with about 80% found just once. Sequencing was carried out using PBMCs. The receptors were gathered from a woman between 45 and 65 years old in good health and CMV-seronegative.

This clone turned up a few times. J is TRBJ2-1 and V is TRBV9, with 7 bases lining up with TRBD2. The CDR3 consists of 14 residues. Germline CDR1 SGDLS, CDR2 YYNGEE. The V segment lost 0 bases and the J segment 5 bases; nucleotides outside the gene matches: 2. CDR3 in DNA: TGTGCCAGCAGCGTAGCACTAGCGAACAATGAGCAGTTCTTC. It is translated as CASSVALANNEQFF.

The chain couples TRBV7-2 to TRBJ1-3, with D perhaps TRBD1 (5 bases). Germline-derived CDR1 and CDR2 are SGHTA and FQGNSA. The CDR3 contains 15 residues. V lost 1 base and J 4 bases, leaving 11 bases between the germline ends. The CDR3 sequence: CASSLVGGSGNTIYF. CDR3 DNA: TGTGCCAGCAGCTTAGTGGGGGGGTCGGGAAACACCATATATTTT.

The J gene is TRBJ1-5, the V gene TRBV28; 8 positions match TRBD1. Per the germline V gene, CDR1 is MDHEN and CDR2 is SYDVKM. Trimming took 8 bases from V and 11 from J; bases not matched to a gene: 14. The CDR3 covers 14 residues. This chain's CDR3 is CASDPGGTGVSQHF. The CDR3 DNA reads TGTGCCAGCGACCCCGGGGGGACAGGTGTGTCCCAGCATTTT. The full variable domain, completed using reference TRBV28 and TRBJ1-5, is DVKVTQSSRYLVKRTGEKVFLECVQDMDHENMFWYRQDPGLGLRLIYFSYDVKMKEKGDIPEGYSVSREKKERFSLILESASTNQTSMYLCASDPGGTGVSQHFGDGTRLSIL.

The chain carries TRBV5-6 and TRBJ1-4, with D hard to call. Trimming took off 4 bases at V and 4 bases at J, with 17 bases between the two ends. The germline CDR1 and CDR2 sequences are SGHDT and YYEEEE. There are 16 residues in the CDR3. This CDR3 is CASSPPRHGNNEKLFF. As DNA, the CDR3 is TGTGCCAGCAGCCCGCCTAGGCATGGAAATAATGAAAAACTGTTTTTT.

J is TRBJ1-5 and V is TRBV4-1, with D perhaps matching TRBD1 (6 bases). The CDR3 runs to 16 residues. Germline CDR1 MGHRA, CDR2 YSYEKL. V was clipped by 1 base and J by 2 bases, with 12 bases between them. CDR3: CASSQVTGAGNQPQHF. The DNA of the CDR3 is TGCGCCAGCAGCCAAGTGACAGGTGCGGGCAATCAGCCCCAGCATTTT.

This rearrangement joins TRBV2 to TRBJ1-3; D might be TRBD1 (5 bases). The CDR3 length is 14 residues. The germline CDR1 and CDR2 sequences are SNHLY and FYNNEI. V gave up 3 bases and J gave up 2 bases, with 8 bases separating them. CDR3 in DNA: TGTGCCAGCAGTGAGCCAGGGCCTGGAAACACCATATATTTT. Its translation: CASSEPGPGNTIYF.

CDR3 in DNA: TGCGCCAGCAGCTTGGGCCCCTTACAGGGGTTCTACAATGAGCAGTTCTTC. Encoded protein: CASSLGPLQGFYNEQFF. The chain recombines TRBV5-1 with TRBJ2-1, with 7 bases identical to TRBD1. J gave up 3 bases and V 0 bases, and 9 bases lay outside the gene matches. Germline-derived CDR1 and CDR2 are SGHRS and YFSETQ. This CDR3 region has 17 residues.

The chain has TRBV29-1 and TRBJ2-7, with a tentative D call TRBD1 (5 bases). The germline CDR1 and CDR2 sequences are SQVTM and ANQGSEA. V was trimmed by 0 bases and J by 2 bases, leaving 14 bases between them. There are 15 residues in the CDR3. This chain's CDR3 is CSVEDRAGPTYEQYF. The CDR3 DNA is TGCAGCGTTGAAGATCGGGCAGGGCCCACCTACGAGCAGTACTTC.

This clone was detected only once. Its ends do not fully match the called genes, so a read error is possible. V is TRBV7-9 and J is TRBJ2-2, with D tentatively TRBD1 (6 bases). This CDR3 region has 14 residues. The germline CDR1 and CDR2 sequences are SEHNR and FQNEAQ (reference sequence). The DNA for the CDR3 is TGTTCCAGCAGCGAATACGACAGGACCGGGGAGCTGTTTTTT. It is translated as CSSSEYDRTGELFF.

This clone turned up a few times. This chain uses TRBV28 with TRBJ2-7; TRBD2 matches at 10 bases. Germline CDR1 is MDHEN and CDR2 is SYDVKM. V lost 8 bases, J lost 4 bases, and 14 bases stayed unmatched. The CDR3 is made up of 16 amino acids. CDR3 sequence reads: CASLQGLAGGMYEQYF. CDR3 nucleotide sequence: TGTGCCAGCCTACAAGGGTTAGCGGGAGGAATGTACGAGCAGTACTTC.

V and J are TRBV4-1 and TRBJ1-6, with unresolved D. The CDR3 is 14 amino acids. Between the trimmed V and J ends, which lost 4 bases and 12 bases, there was a span of 16 bases. CDR1 is MGHRA and CDR2 is YSYEKL in the germline V gene. In DNA form, the CDR3 reads TGCGCCAGCAGCCCGAACGAGGCCCGGGGACCCCTCCACTTT. Translating it yields CASSPNEARGPLHF.

Concerning this clone itself: The junction differs from germline at one of its ends, possibly a read error. The genes are TRBV7-9 and TRBJ1-5, with a weak D call TRBD1 (6 bases). This CDR3 has 17 amino acids. Germline-derived CDR1 and CDR2 are SEHNR and FQNEAQ (reference sequence). CDR3 sequence reads: CSSSLAVGGAQGQPQHF. In nucleotides, the CDR3 is TGTTCCAGCAGCTTAGCGGTGGGGGGGGCGCAAGGTCAGCCCCAGCATTTT.

The rearrangement joins TRBV7-2 to TRBJ1-1; TRBD1 aligns across 7 bases. Germline V CDR1 and CDR2: SGHTA, FQGNSA. The trim removed 7 bases at V and 1 base at J, leaving 6 bases unmatched. This CDR3 region has 14 residues. The CDR3 here is CASNHRGGNTEAFF. CDR3 in DNA: TGTGCCAGCAACCACAGGGGCGGGAACACTGAAGCTTTCTTT.

This clone was seen a few times. V and J are TRBV15 and TRBJ2-7; TRBD2 agrees at 12 bases. The germline V gene encodes CDR1 LNHNV and CDR2 YYDKDF (reference sequence). Losses at the gene ends were 1 base for V and 2 bases for J; bases not matched to a gene: 3. The CDR3 length is 16 residues. Here the CDR3 reads CATSRGLAGVPYEQYF. CDR3 DNA: TGTGCCACCAGCAGAGGACTAGCGGGGGTACCCTACGAGCAGTACTTC.

The chain uses TRBV2 and TRBJ2-1; 11 positions match TRBD1. This CDR3 comprises 15 residues. Germline trimming cut 3 bases from V and 7 bases from J; bases unmatched to any gene: 5. Germline V gives CDR1 SNHLY, CDR2 FYNNEI. The CDR3 region is CASSDRTGGANEQFF. For the CDR3, the DNA is TGTGCCAGCAGTGATCGGACAGGGGGCGCGAATGAGCAGTTCTTC.

The V and J genes are TRBV7-8 and TRBJ2-5; TRBD1 matches 7 bases. The closer fit of TRBJ2-7 to the DNA end suggests the J call may be wrong. The CDR3 consists of 13 residues. The germline V gene encodes CDR1 SGHVS and CDR2 FQNEAQ. CDR3: CASSSTTGYEQYF. CDR3 nucleotide sequence: TGTGCCAGCAGCTCCACGACAGGGTACGAGCAGTACTTC.

This rearrangement joins TRBV6-1 to TRBJ2-7, with TRBD1 identical over 8 bases. CDR3 length: 15 residues. The germline V gene has CDR1 MNHNS and CDR2 SASEGT. J was trimmed by 3 bases and V by 4 bases; bases with no gene match: 8. CDR3 sequence reads: CASSVEGRGLYEQYF. As DNA, the CDR3 is TGTGCCAGCAGTGTAGAAGGCAGGGGGCTCTACGAGCAGTACTTC.

This clone was found once. The chain couples TRBV10-2 to TRBJ2-5; TRBD1 aligns across 7 bases. CDR3 length: 20 amino acids. Trimming removed 4 bases from V and 1 base from J; junction bases left unmatched: 21. The germline V gene has CDR1 WSHSY and CDR2 SAAADI. The CDR3 bases are TGCGCCAGCAGTGGGAGCAGGGGGTACCGTGCCCCGGACCTCCAAGAGACCCAGTACTTC. This codes for CASSGSRGYRAPDLQETQYF.

This sequence joins TRBV13 and TRBJ2-6; D call uncertain. The CDR3 spans 18 residues. Germline V lookup: CDR1 PRHDT, CDR2 FYEKMQ (reference sequence). V was trimmed by 0 bases and J by 0 bases, leaving 12 bases between them. The CDR3, as DNA: TGTGCCAGCAGCTTAGGGGCGGTAATAGACTCTGGGGCCAACGTCCTGACTTTC. It encodes CASSLGAVIDSGANVLTF.

This clone is a singleton in its sample. The V gene is TRBV19, the J gene TRBJ2-1; 10 nucleotides match TRBD1. The CDR3 runs to 16 residues. Trimming removed 5 bases from V and 6 bases from J; junction bases left unmatched: 10. Germline loops: CDR1 LNHDA, CDR2 SQIVND (reference sequence). CDR3 DNA: TGTGCCAGTAGTCCACCCGGGACAGGGGTCGGCAATGAGCAGTTCTTC. As protein: CASSPPGTGVGNEQFF.

A note on this clone: One end of the junction is discordant with germline, which a read error may explain. Within the sample, other DNA sequences also encode this same CDR3. The chain recombines TRBV7-9 with TRBJ1-4, with a weak D call TRBD1 (5 bases). This CDR3 spans 16 amino acids. Germline loops: CDR1 SEHNR, CDR2 FQNEAQ (reference sequence). In nucleotides, the CDR3 is TGCGCCAGCCGACCGGTGGGGGGTGCAACTAATGAAAAACTGTTTTTT. It is translated as CASRPVGGATNEKLFF.

The chain couples TRBV28 to TRBJ2-7; D is perhaps TRBD2 (5 bases). Germline CDR1 is MDHEN and CDR2 is SYDVKM. Trimming took off 7 bases at V and 0 bases at J, with 13 bases between the two ends. The CDR3 totals 14 residues. This CDR3 reads CASTLLRVSYEQYF. Here the CDR3 DNA reads TGTGCCAGCACCCTCCTGCGGGTCTCCTACGAGCAGTACTTC. Full variable domain (rest looked up from reference TRBV28 and TRBJ2-7): DVKVTQSSRYLVKRTGEKVFLECVQDMDHENMFWYRQDPGLGLRLIYFSYDVKMKEKGDIPEGYSVSREKKERFSLILESASTNQTSMYLCASTLLRVSYEQYFGPGTRLTVT.

The chain joins TRBV6-5 to TRBJ2-2; the match to TRBD1 covers 10 bases. V lost 0 bases and J lost 6; bases outside the gene matches: 4. This CDR3 contains 16 residues. Germline loops: CDR1 MNHEY, CDR2 SVGAGI. In DNA, the CDR3 is TGTGCCAGCAGTTACTCCGGGACAGGGGTTGCCGGGGAGCTGTTTTTT. Translation: CASSYSGTGVAGELFF.